This TCR beta chain was recorded in a study of blood T cell repertoires in COVID-19. Study overall: Material from acute and convalescent COVID-19 was sourced from the United States, Italy and Spain. T cells, B-cell-depleted T cells, or PBMCs provided the cDNA or gDNA that served as material.

Per the authors' pipeline: For nucleated cells, counts were estimated from reference gene primer amplification. Here immunoSEQ multiplex PCR was the method, and the copy in TCRdb shows in-frame clones only, minus some. That table furnishes V, J and clone size, whereas the DNA furnished D and trimming. The table includes tens of thousands of clones, approximately 80% detected once. There are 13 residues in the CDR3. Germline CDR1 is MRHNA and CDR2 is SNTAGT. The V gene lost 5 bases and the J gene lost 5 bases, with 10 bases spanning the gap. The sequencing sample was made of peripheral blood. The chain joins TRBV6-4 to TRBJ1-5, with D perhaps TRBD1 (6 bases). The TCR comes from a woman older than 75 with active or convalescent COVID-19. The CDR3 loop reads CASSPDRDQPQHF. CDR3 in DNA: TGTGCCAGCAGTCCGGACAGAGATCAGCCCCAGCATTTT.